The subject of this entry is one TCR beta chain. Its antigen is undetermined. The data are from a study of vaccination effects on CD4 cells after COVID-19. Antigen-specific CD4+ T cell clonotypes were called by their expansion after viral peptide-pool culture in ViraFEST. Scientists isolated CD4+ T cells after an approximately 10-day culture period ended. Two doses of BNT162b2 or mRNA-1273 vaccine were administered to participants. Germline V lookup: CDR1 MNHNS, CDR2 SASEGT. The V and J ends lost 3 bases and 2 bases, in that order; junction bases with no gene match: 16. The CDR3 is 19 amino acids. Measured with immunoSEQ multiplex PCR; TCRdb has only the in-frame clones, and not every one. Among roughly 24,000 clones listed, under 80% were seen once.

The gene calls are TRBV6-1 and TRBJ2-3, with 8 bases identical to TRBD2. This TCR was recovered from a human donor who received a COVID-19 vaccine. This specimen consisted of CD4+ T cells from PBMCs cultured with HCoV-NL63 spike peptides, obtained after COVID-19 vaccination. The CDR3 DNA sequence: TGTGCCAGCAGTGAGTCTCGCAGCGGGAGAGCAAGAGACACAGATACGCAGTATTTT. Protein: CASSESRSGRARDTDTQYF.